These T cell receptor beta chains were read from a single sample in a study of identical twins. One entry per CDR3 protein results from TCRdb running MiXCR on the 5' RACE reads. The sample includes 310,000 or so distinct CDR3 sequences, approximately 8.5% seen only once; the top ten take more than 2%. This same sample was also part of a study on yellow fever vaccine responses in identical twins.

Material for sequencing was memory (CD45RO+) T cells sorted from blood. The receptors here all came from a woman between 18 and 29 years old in good health. CDR3s include the opening cysteine and the closing phenylalanine or tryptophan. D genes are given only for firm matches. Where a row states a size, it is once, few, many or the class of an expanded clone; other rows omit it.

J gene,D gene,clone size,V gene,CDR3 protein
TRBJ2-5,-,many,TRBV5-1,CASSPNPGGQETQYF
TRBJ2-3,TRBD2,many,TRBV24-1,CATSDSGGASTDTQYF
TRBJ2-3,-,many,TRBV10-3,CAISASTSTDTQYF
TRBJ2-1,TRBD2,many,TRBV29-1,CSVPGTSGGGYNEQFF
TRBJ1-1,-,few,TRBV3-1,CASSQMGAGAFF
TRBJ2-5,-,-,TRBV2,CASSELDPSFRETQYF
TRBJ1-4,-,-,TRBV6-1,CASSLGWGEKLFF
TRBJ2-1,TRBD2,few,TRBV6-2/TRBV6-3,CASSFSGSAYNEQFF
TRBJ1-4,-,-,TRBV7-8,CASSLTSTNEKLFF
TRBJ2-2,-,few,TRBV28,CASSLWLGELFF
TRBJ2-1,-,-,TRBV2,CASRQSSYNEQFF
TRBJ2-5,-,many,TRBV3-1,CASSQDKETQYF
TRBJ2-2,TRBD1,-,TRBV12-3/TRBV12-4,CASSLHRGSGELFF
TRBJ1-5,-,many,TRBV12-3/TRBV12-4,CASSLGGRGQPQHF
TRBJ1-1,TRBD1,few,TRBV5-1,CASSLGQGFDTEAFF
TRBJ2-2,-,-,TRBV27,CASSGRGGSPGELFF
TRBJ1-1,-,-,TRBV15,CATSRDARVRGNTEAFF
TRBJ2-1,TRBD2,many,TRBV20-1,CSNSGPSYNEQFF
TRBJ2-1,TRBD2,few,TRBV11-3,CASSSLAGRDQFF
TRBJ2-1,-,many,TRBV24-1,CATSDRSYNEQFF
TRBJ2-3,TRBD2,-,TRBV6-4,CASSDRGRASDTQYF
TRBJ1-6,TRBD1,few,TRBV4-2,CASSQEWDRGTYSPLHF
TRBJ2-1,TRBD1,-,TRBV12-3/TRBV12-4,CASSIRGPNEQFF
TRBJ2-2,-,-,TRBV12-3/TRBV12-4,CASSLGASGELFF
TRBJ2-7,-,-,TRBV6-1,CASSDRNPVAYEQYF
TRBJ1-5,TRBD1,many,TRBV15,CATSTTGEVSNQPQHF
TRBJ2-3,-,-,TRBV10-3,CAIGGSTDTQYF
TRBJ2-6,-,-,TRBV2,CASSQEGIGANVLTF
TRBJ2-1,TRBD2,many,TRBV4-1,CASSPPLAGARNEQFF
TRBJ1-5,-,-,TRBV28,CASRSTSGGNQPQHF